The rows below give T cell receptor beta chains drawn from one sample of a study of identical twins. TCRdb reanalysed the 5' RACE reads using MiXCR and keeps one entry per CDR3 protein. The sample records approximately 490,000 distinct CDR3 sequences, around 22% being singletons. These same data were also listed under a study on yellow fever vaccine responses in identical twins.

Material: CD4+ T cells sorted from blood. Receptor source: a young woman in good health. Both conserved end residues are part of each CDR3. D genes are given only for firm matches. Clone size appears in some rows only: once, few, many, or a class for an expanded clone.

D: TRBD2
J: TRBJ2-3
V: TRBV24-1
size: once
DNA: TGTGCCACCAGTGACCCGGGACTAGAATGGGGGACAGATACGCAGTATTTT
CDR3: CATSDPGLEWGTDTQYF

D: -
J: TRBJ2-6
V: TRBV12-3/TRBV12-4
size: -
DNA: TGTGCCAGCAGTTTAGCGCTCGGGGTTGGGGCCAACGTCCTGACTTTC
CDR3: CASSLALGVGANVLTF

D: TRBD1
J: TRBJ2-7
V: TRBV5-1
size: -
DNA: TGCGCCAGCAGCCCCGGGACAGGGGGCTTTTACGAGCAGTACTTC
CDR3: CASSPGTGGFYEQYF

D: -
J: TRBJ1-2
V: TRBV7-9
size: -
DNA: TGTGCCAGCAGCTTAGTGGCAGACCCTTATGGCTACACCTTC
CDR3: CASSLVADPYGYTF

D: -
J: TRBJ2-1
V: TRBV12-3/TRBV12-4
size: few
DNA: TGTGCCAGCAGCCCAGGGATTGAGCCTTTTCGTGAGCAGTTCTTC
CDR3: CASSPGIEPFREQFF

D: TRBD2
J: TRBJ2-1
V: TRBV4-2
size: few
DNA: TGTGCCAGCAGCCAAGATCTTAGTGGATTAGCGGGATGGGATGAGCAGTTCTTC
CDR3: CASSQDLSGLAGWDEQFF

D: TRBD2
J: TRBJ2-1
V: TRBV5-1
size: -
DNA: TGCGCCAGCAGCTTGGATAGCGGGAGGGATGAGCAGTTCTTC
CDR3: CASSLDSGRDEQFF

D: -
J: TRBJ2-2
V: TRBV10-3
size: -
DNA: TGTGCCATCAGTGAGTCGAGACAGGACTGGTTGACCGGGGAGCTGTTTTTT
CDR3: CAISESRQDWLTGELFF

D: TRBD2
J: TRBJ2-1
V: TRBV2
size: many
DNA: TGTGCCAGCAAGGGTCTAGCGGGAATCGGTGAGCAGTTCTTC
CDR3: CASKGLAGIGEQFF

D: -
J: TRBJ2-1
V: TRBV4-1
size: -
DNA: TGCGCCAGCAGCCCGTTCACCACCTACAATGAGCAGTTCTTC
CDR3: CASSPFTTYNEQFF

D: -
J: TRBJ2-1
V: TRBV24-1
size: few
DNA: TGTGCCACCAGTGATTTGAGCGGAGGGGCCTACAATGAGCAGTTCTTC
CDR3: CATSDLSGGAYNEQFF

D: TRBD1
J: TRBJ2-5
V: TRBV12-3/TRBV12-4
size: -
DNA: TGTGCCAGCAGAGGACAGGGCCGAATCGAGACCCAGTACTTC
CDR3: CASRGQGRIETQYF

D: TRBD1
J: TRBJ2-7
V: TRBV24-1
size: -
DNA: TGTGCCACCAGTGATCCCGGGACAGGGGGGTACGAGCAGTACTTC
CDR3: CATSDPGTGGYEQYF

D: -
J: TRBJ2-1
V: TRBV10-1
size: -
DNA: TGCGCCAGCACCGTGTCGGACAATGAGCAGTTCTTC
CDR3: CASTVSDNEQFF

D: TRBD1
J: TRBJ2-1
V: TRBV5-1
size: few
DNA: TGCGCCAGCAGCTTGAAACAGGGGAACTACAATGAGCAGTTCTTC
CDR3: CASSLKQGNYNEQFF

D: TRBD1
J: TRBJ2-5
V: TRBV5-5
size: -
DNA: TGTGCCAGCATCAGCCCGAGGCTAGGGGGCAGGGAGACCCAGTACTTC
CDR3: CASISPRLGGRETQYF

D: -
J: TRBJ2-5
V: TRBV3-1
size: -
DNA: TGTGCCAGCAGCCAAGCCGGGACAACCTCGGAGACCCAGTACTTC
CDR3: CASSQAGTTSETQYF

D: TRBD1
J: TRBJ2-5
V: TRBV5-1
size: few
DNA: TGCGCCAGCAGATCTGCCGGGCAGGGGGCCCAAGAGACCCAGTACTTC
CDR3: CASRSAGQGAQETQYF

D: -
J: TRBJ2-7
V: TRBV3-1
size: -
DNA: TGTGCCAGCTCCCAAATGGGCGCTCAGCACTACGAGCAGTACTTC
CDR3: CASSQMGAQHYEQYF

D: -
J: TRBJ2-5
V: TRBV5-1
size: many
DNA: TGCGCCAGCAGCACCCTACAGGGAACCGGGCATGAGACCCAGTACTTC
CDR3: CASSTLQGTGHETQYF